Presented here are 30 T cell receptor beta chains from one specimen sequenced in a study of shared clonotypes between healthy human individuals. The table came from immunoSEQ multiplex PCR; TCRdb's copy has only in-frame clones and leaves some out. The sample lists a few million clones, approximately 95% occurring once. Source material: naive CD4+ T cells from PBMCs. Described subset: CD45RA+ positively selected. The receptors here all came from a man younger than 35 in good health. Some clones in this sample may be carry-over from other donors' samples.

CDR3 protein: CASSLPGHRANEKLFF. The CDR3 region has the DNA TGTGCCAGCAGCCTCCCCGGGCATCGGGCTAATGAAAAACTGTTTTTT. This chain links TRBV28 with TRBJ1-4; D gene ambiguous. The germline CDR1 and CDR2 sequences are MDHEN and SYDVKM. This CDR3 has 16 amino acids. V shed 6 bases and J shed 3 bases, with 17 bases lying between them.

This sequence joins TRBV7-3 and TRBJ2-1; TRBD2 matches at 7 bases. CDR1 and CDR2 from the germline V gene are SGHTA and FQGTGA. After removal of 1 base from V and 13 bases from J, the junction contained 4 bases not matched to a gene. CDR3 length equals 12 residues. The CDR3 loop reads CASSLIGGDQFF. The DNA of the CDR3 is TGTGCCAGCAGCTTAATTGGGGGGGACCAGTTCTTC.

The V gene is TRBV28, the J gene TRBJ2-6, with a weak D call TRBD2 (5 bases). This CDR3 region has 15 residues. CDR1 and CDR2 from the germline V gene are MDHEN and SYDVKM. V lost 6 bases and J 0 bases, leaving 9 bases between the germline ends. CDR3 sequence: CASRDYSSGANVLTF. The DNA for the CDR3 is TGTGCCAGCAGAGACTACAGCTCTGGGGCCAACGTCCTGACTTTC.

V usage is TRBV30 and J usage is TRBJ1-1, with unresolved D. Germline loops: CDR1 GTSNPN, CDR2 SVGIG (reference sequence). V was shortened by 0 bases and J by 1 base, with 6 bases between the two germline ends. CDR3 length: 13 residues. The CDR3 reads CAWSVVRNTEAFF. CDR3 nucleotide sequence: TGTGCCTGGAGTGTAGTAAGGAACACTGAAGCTTTCTTT.

The rearrangement links TRBV30 to TRBJ1-2; TRBD1 matches at 8 bases. After removal of 3 bases from V and 4 bases from J, the junction contained 10 bases not matched to a gene. The CDR3 spans 15 residues. Per the germline V gene, CDR1 is GTSNPN and CDR2 is SVGIG (reference sequence). The CDR3 protein is CAWRTQGALIYGYTF. CDR3 coding DNA: TGTGCCTGGAGAACTCAGGGGGCTTTGATCTATGGCTACACCTTC.

This chain links TRBV6-6 with TRBJ2-7; TRBD2 matches at 8 bases. The germline V gene has CDR1 MNHNY and CDR2 SVGAGI (reference sequence). This CDR3 is 16 amino acids long. Trimming took 2 bases from V and 10 from J; bases not matched to a gene: 16. CDR3 nucleotide sequence: TGTGCCAGCAGTTACCCCCCTGGCGGGAGGATTCATCGTCAGTACTTC. As protein: CASSYPPGGRIHRQYF.

This rearrangement joins TRBV18 to TRBJ2-5, with 7 positions matching TRBD1. V lost 3 bases to trimming and J lost 4 bases; unmatched junction nucleotides: 8. The CDR3 runs 15 residues. Germline V gene lookup returns CDR1 KGHSH and CDR2 LQKENI. The CDR3 DNA follows: TGTGCCAGCTCACCTCCGACAGGGCTTTCAGAGACCCAGTACTTC. It translates to CASSPPTGLSETQYF.

V usage is TRBV7-3 and J usage is TRBJ1-3; D ambiguous. V shed 2 bases and J shed 4 bases, with 9 bases lying between them. This CDR3 is 14 amino acids long. From germline, CDR1 is SGHTA and CDR2 FQGTGA. The CDR3 region has the DNA TGTGCCAGCAGCTTAGAAGGGCACGGAAACACCATATATTTT. Translated: CASSLEGHGNTIYF.

The gene calls are TRBV7-9 and TRBJ1-1; TRBD1 aligns across 9 bases. CDR1 is SEHNR and CDR2 is FQNEAQ in the germline V gene (reference sequence). V lost 1 base and J lost 5; bases outside the gene matches: 17. The CDR3 spans 19 residues. CDR3 DNA sequence: TGTGCCAGCAGCTTAGTTTTGACAGGGGGTGGAAGCGCTGGGACTGAAGCTTTCTTT. Encoded protein: CASSLVLTGGGSAGTEAFF.

J is TRBJ2-7 and V is TRBV6-5; tentatively, D is TRBD1 or TRBD2 (5 bases each). Germline loops: CDR1 MNHEY, CDR2 SVGAGI. The CDR3 has 14 amino acids. V was clipped by 6 bases and J by 0 bases, with 12 bases between them. DNA for the CDR3: TGTGCCAGCAGCGGGACGTTACCCTCCTACGAGCAGTACTTC. It codes for CASSGTLPSYEQYF.

This chain links TRBV5-1 with TRBJ2-2, with 8 bases matching TRBD1. The CDR3 runs to 16 residues. Trimming at V came to 2 bases and at J to 6 bases, leaving 9 bases not matched to a gene. Per the germline V gene, CDR1 is SGHRS and CDR2 is YFSETQ. The CDR3 reads CASSFGAGGRAGELFF. For the CDR3, the DNA is TGCGCCAGCAGCTTCGGGGCAGGGGGCAGGGCCGGGGAGCTGTTTTTT.

The chain is built from TRBV7-2 and TRBJ2-2; the D call may be TRBD1 or TRBD2 (5 bases each). Germline V gene lookup returns CDR1 SGHTA and CDR2 FQGNSA. CDR3 length: 16 amino acids. Trimming pared 2 bases from V and 4 bases from J, leaving 14 bases between. In DNA, the CDR3 is TGTGCCAGCAGCTTAAGTGGGGGAGAGGTCACCGGGGAGCTGTTTTTT. Amino acid sequence: CASSLSGGEVTGELFF.

The chain combines TRBV29-1 with TRBJ2-1; 11 positions match TRBD1. Germline values: CDR1 SQVTM, CDR2 ANQGSEA. CDR3 size: 13 residues. CDR3 protein: CPSRDRGYGEQFF. In nucleotides, the CDR3 is TGCCCCTCCCGGGACAGGGGGTATGGGGAGCAGTTCTTC.

A remark on this clone: The same CDR3 also results from other DNA sequences found in this sample. CDR3: CASSPQETQYF. Here the CDR3 DNA reads TGTGCCAGCAGTCCACAAGAGACCCAGTACTTC. The chain couples TRBV28 to TRBJ2-5, with unresolved D. V was trimmed by 5 bases and J by 2 bases, leaving 3 bases between them. CDR1 and CDR2 (germline): MDHEN, SYDVKM. The CDR3 consists of 11 residues.

The chain employs TRBV30 and TRBJ2-7; D gene ambiguous. The ends were cut back, 4 bases at V and 7 bases at J, with 14 bases in the middle. CDR1 and CDR2 (germline): GTSNPN, SVGIG (reference sequence). The CDR3 sequence is 12 residues long. The CDR3 spells CAWTGANREQYF. As DNA, the CDR3 is TGTGCCTGGACGGGCGCCAATCGGGAGCAGTACTTC.

This chain links TRBV7-3 with TRBJ2-5, with D possibly TRBD2 on 6 matching bases. V lost 5 bases, J lost 0 bases, and 10 bases lay in between. The CDR3 has 14 amino acids. Germline assignment: CDR1 SGHTA and CDR2 FQGTGA. CDR3 in amino acids: CASSVGSNQETQYF. The CDR3 nucleotides read TGTGCCAGCAGCGTCGGGAGTAACCAAGAGACCCAGTACTTC.

This clone was found once. The rearrangement links TRBV9 to TRBJ2-1, with D possibly TRBD2 on 6 matching bases. CDR1 is SGDLS and CDR2 is YYNGEE in the germline V gene. The CDR3 has 18 amino acids. V shed 2 bases and J shed 0 bases, with 18 bases lying between them. The CDR3 bases are TGTGCCAGCAGCGTGGGCCGGGGAGGACTGACCTCCTACAATGAGCAGTTCTTC. It yields the protein CASSVGRGGLTSYNEQFF.

The genes are TRBV28 and TRBJ2-1, with D possibly being TRBD2 (6 bases). Germline V gene data show CDR1 as MDHEN and CDR2 as SYDVKM. This CDR3 comprises 15 residues. Trimming left V 5 bases short and J 4 bases short, with 15 bases between. Here the CDR3 DNA reads TGTGCCAGCAGTCGGGCTAGGAGGGATTACAATGAGCAGTTCTTC. Translation gives CASSRARRDYNEQFF.

The chain recombines TRBV5-6 with TRBJ2-3; 10 bases are shared with TRBD2. Germline CDR1 reads SGHDT; CDR2 reads YYEEEE. V lost 4 bases and J lost 4; bases outside the gene matches: 15. This CDR3 is built from 18 residues. The CDR3 DNA sequence: TGTGCCAGCAGCGTATCCCCTAGCGGGAGTAAGGAATCAGATACGCAGTATTTT. Its protein is CASSVSPSGSKESDTQYF.

The J gene is TRBJ2-2, the V gene TRBV7-3; weak D call: TRBD2 (5 bases). Trimming shortened V by 5 bases and J by 6 bases, and 13 bases separated the two germline ends. The CDR3 has 14 residues. CDR1 is SGHTA and CDR2 is FQGTGA in the germline V gene. This chain's CDR3 is CASSPMERSGELFF. CDR3 bases: TGTGCCAGCAGCCCCATGGAGCGGTCCGGGGAGCTGTTTTTT.

The rearrangement joins TRBV5-1 to TRBJ1-1, with a tentative D call TRBD1 (6 bases). There are 17 residues in the CDR3. CDR1 and CDR2 from the germline V gene are SGHRS and YFSETQ. V dropped 0 bases and J dropped 3 bases, with 18 bases sitting between them. CDR3 coding DNA: TGCGCCAGCAGCTTGGGGCAGGGGTACGGATGGGACACTGAAGCTTTCTTT. It encodes CASSLGQGYGWDTEAFF.

The rearrangement links TRBV5-4 to TRBJ2-5; 7 bases line up with TRBD2. This CDR3 has 15 residues. The J segment lost 3 bases and the V segment lost 5 bases, leaving 10 bases of the junction unmatched. Germline CDR1 and CDR2: SGHNT and YYREEE (reference sequence). CDR3 sequence reads: CASSNGWGGEETQYF. The CDR3 DNA reads as TGTGCCAGCAGTAACGGTTGGGGAGGGGAAGAGACCCAGTACTTC.

The chain couples TRBV6-1 to TRBJ2-7; D possibly corresponds to TRBD1 (5 bases). The CDR3 is made up of 12 amino acids. Germline V gene lookup returns CDR1 MNHNS and CDR2 SASEGT. The germline V and J ends were trimmed by 6 bases and 10 bases, with 16 bases remaining between them. The CDR3 sequence is CASRQLGRAQYF. The CDR3 coding sequence is TGTGCCAGCAGACAATTGGGCAGGGCTCAGTACTTC.

The chain joins TRBV19 to TRBJ2-2; D not certain. V was pared by 5 bases and J by 2 bases, with 12 bases between. The germline V gene has CDR1 LNHDA and CDR2 SQIVND (reference sequence). The CDR3 sequence is 15 residues long. CDR3 coding DNA: TGTGCCAGTAGTCCCGATAATACTAACACCGGGGAGCTGTTTTTT. The encoded protein is CASSPDNTNTGELFF.

The chain carries TRBV11-2 and TRBJ2-3; no clear D. Trimming removed 5 bases from V and 2 bases from J, with 17 bases in between. CDR1 and CDR2 (germline): SGHAT, FQNNGV. The CDR3 sequence is 16 residues long. CDR3 bases: TGTGCCAGCAGCGGTGTGGGAACCGAACTCACAGATACGCAGTATTTT. This translates into CASSGVGTELTDTQYF.

The CDR3 loop is CASRSITYNEQFF. CDR3 bases: TGTGCCAGCAGGTCCATTACCTACAATGAGCAGTTCTTC. The rearrangement joins TRBV4-2 to TRBJ2-1; D call uncertain. The germline V gene has CDR1 LGHNA and CDR2 YNFKEQ. This CDR3 contains 13 residues. Deletions cut 6 bases from V and 2 bases from J, with 8 bases between.

This sequence joins TRBV30 and TRBJ1-6; D is unresolved. V gave up 6 bases and J gave up 8 bases, with 20 bases separating them. The germline V gene encodes CDR1 GTSNPN and CDR2 SVGIG (reference sequence). This CDR3 has 15 residues. CDR3 DNA sequence: TGTGCCTGCCGAAACGGACCGGGGTTGGATTCACCCCTCCACTTT. Translation: CACRNGPGLDSPLHF.

The V and J genes are TRBV28 and TRBJ2-1; D unresolved. The V end was cut by 5 bases, the J end by 2 bases, with 4 bases between. In germline, CDR1 is MDHEN, CDR2 SYDVKM. There are 12 residues in the CDR3. CDR3 amino acids: CASSGAYNEQFF. The CDR3 nucleotides are TGTGCCAGCAGTGGGGCCTACAATGAGCAGTTCTTC.

Remarks on this clone: Other DNA sequences in this sample translate to the same CDR3. The J gene is TRBJ2-1, the V gene TRBV7-3; 11 bases are shared with TRBD2. With 5 bases clipped from V and 5 bases from J, the junction kept 5 bases outside the gene matches. The CDR3 has 15 residues. Per the germline V gene, CDR1 is SGHTA and CDR2 is FQGTGA. The CDR3 reads CASSPRLAGHNEQFF. In nucleotides, the CDR3 is TGTGCCAGCAGCCCCCGACTAGCGGGGCACAATGAGCAGTTCTTC.

This clone was recorded only once. J is TRBJ2-7 and V is TRBV2; possible D gene TRBD2, 5 bases. V shed 4 bases and J shed 3 bases, with 13 bases lying between them. Germline V CDR1 and CDR2: SNHLY, FYNNEI. The CDR3 spans 14 residues. The CDR3 loop is CASSGAGGRYEQYF. CDR3 sequence (DNA): TGTGCCAGCAGTGGAGCAGGAGGACGCTACGAGCAGTACTTC.